The 23 T cell receptor beta chains given below trace back to one sample, sequenced in a study of shared clonotypes between healthy human individuals. This table comes from immunoSEQ multiplex PCR, and its TCRdb copy is limited to in-frame clones, with some not included. This table holds millions of clones, roughly 95% found once. The specimen was naive CD4+ T cells sorted from blood. The sample's subset: CD45RA+ positively selected. These receptor sequences come from a young man in good health.

The rearrangement links TRBV4-3 to TRBJ2-1, with D tentatively TRBD2 (5 bases). Germline values: CDR1 LGHNA, CDR2 YSLEER. The CDR3 has 13 residues. Trimming removed 0 bases at V and 9 bases at J, with 9 bases between. Here the CDR3 reads CASSQEGVGEQFF. CDR3 in DNA: TGCGCCAGCAGCCAAGAGGGAGTCGGTGAGCAGTTCTTC.

This rearrangement joins TRBV5-4 to TRBJ1-2; TRBD1 aligns across 9 bases. The V segment lost 5 bases and the J segment 5 bases; nucleotides outside the gene matches: 4. The germline CDR1 and CDR2 sequences are SGHNT and YYREEE (reference sequence). The CDR3 is 13 amino acids. The CDR3 DNA reads as TGTGCCAGCAGACAAGGGACAGGGTATGGCTACACCTTC. It codes for CASRQGTGYGYTF.

V and J are TRBV30 and TRBJ1-2; D is perhaps TRBD1 (6 bases). Per the germline V gene, CDR1 is GTSNPN and CDR2 is SVGIG (reference sequence). V shed 5 bases and J shed 2 bases, with 12 bases lying between them. The CDR3 length is 13 residues. CDR3 sequence: CAWAGDLNYGYTF. The CDR3 region has the DNA TGTGCCTGGGCAGGGGACCTAAACTATGGCTACACCTTC.

Turning to this clone: Different DNA sequences within this sample yield the same CDR3. The V and J genes are TRBV30 and TRBJ2-3; the match to TRBD2 covers 12 bases. After removal of 0 bases from V and 2 bases from J, the junction contained 9 bases not matched to a gene. CDR3 size: 18 residues. Germline lookup yields CDR1 GTSNPN and CDR2 SVGIG (reference sequence). CDR3 DNA: TGTGCCTGGAGTGTCGCGCTAGCGGGAGGGCCGGTCACAGATACGCAGTATTTT. Translation: CAWSVALAGGPVTDTQYF.

The rearrangement joins TRBV10-3 to TRBJ1-2; 7 nucleotides align to TRBD1. The CDR3 extends over 13 amino acids. V lost 6 bases and J lost 4; bases outside the gene matches: 5. CDR1 is ENHRY and CDR2 is SYGVKD in the germline V gene. The CDR3 reads CAISGTAGYGYTF. In DNA, the CDR3 is TGTGCCATCAGCGGGACAGCGGGCTATGGCTACACCTTC.

CDR3 in DNA: TGTGCCAGCAGCTCGGGACTAAAAAACACCGGGGAGCTGTTTTTT. It is translated as CASSSGLKNTGELFF. The rearrangement uses TRBV11-2 and TRBJ2-2; 7 bases are a match to TRBD2. The CDR3 extends over 15 amino acids. Unmatched junction bases numbered 4, after V lost 4 bases and J lost 2 bases. The germline V gene encodes CDR1 SGHAT and CDR2 FQNNGV.

V gene TRBV5-4 combines with J gene TRBJ1-2; 9 bases match TRBD1. Germline CDR1 SGHNT, CDR2 YYREEE (reference sequence). The CDR3 contains 17 residues. V was clipped by 0 bases and J by 3 bases; unmatched bases: 9. CDR3 DNA: TGTGCCAGCAGCTTGGTTATTAAGGACAGGGGAGACTATGGCTACACCTTC. It yields the protein CASSLVIKDRGDYGYTF.

Concerning this clone itself: Other nucleotide sequences in the sample specify the same CDR3. The DNA for the CDR3 is TGTGCCAGCCGTGACTCTGGGGCCAACGTCCTGACTTTC. Residues: CASRDSGANVLTF. This rearrangement joins TRBV7-2 to TRBJ2-6, with D unclear. V was pared by 8 bases and J by 0 bases, with 5 bases between. The CDR3 sequence is 13 residues long. Germline V gene lookup returns CDR1 SGHTA and CDR2 FQGNSA.

The chain joins TRBV5-4 to TRBJ2-7, with D possibly matching TRBD2 (6 bases). The CDR3 length is 14 residues. Trimming stripped 0 bases from V and 4 bases from J, with 11 bases between. Germline V CDR1 and CDR2: SGHNT, YYREEE (reference sequence). The CDR3 bases are TGTGCCAGCAGCTTGGCGGAGGGGAGGTACGAGCAGTACTTC. It encodes CASSLAEGRYEQYF.

Comments on this clone: This specimen includes other DNA sequences encoding the same CDR3. The chain links TRBV5-6 to TRBJ2-5; perhaps TRBD1 as D (6 bases). Trimming shortened V by 0 bases and J by 2 bases, and 8 bases separated the two germline ends. The germline CDR1 and CDR2 sequences are SGHDT and YYEEEE. This CDR3 region has 14 residues. The CDR3 bases are TGTGCCAGCAGCTTGGTAGGGGGACAAGAGACCCAGTACTTC. Translated, it gives CASSLVGGQETQYF. Combining the CDR3 with reference TRBV5-6 and TRBJ2-5 gives the whole variable domain DAGVTQSPTHLIKTRGQQVTLRCSPKSGHDTVSWYQQALGQGPQFIFQYYEEEERQRGNFPDRFSGHQFPNYSSELNVNALLLGDSALYLCASSLVGGQETQYFGPGTRLLVL.

This chain uses TRBV2 with TRBJ2-2; D call uncertain. V was trimmed by 7 bases and J by 2 bases, leaving 11 bases between them. In germline, CDR1 is SNHLY, CDR2 FYNNEI. The CDR3 length is 14 residues. The CDR3 region has the DNA TGTGCCAGCAAGTCTAAGGTTAACACCGGGGAGCTGTTTTTT. Its translation: CASKSKVNTGELFF.

V and J are TRBV5-1 and TRBJ2-3, with 11 bases fitting TRBD2. V shed 4 bases and J 5 bases; nucleotides not matched to a gene: 12. The germline V gene encodes CDR1 SGHRS and CDR2 YFSETQ. The CDR3 extends over 17 amino acids. CDR3 coding DNA: TGCGCCAGCAGCCTCAAAAGTAGCGGGAGGGCCCTAGATACGCAGTATTTT. The encoded protein is CASSLKSSGRALDTQYF.

The chain carries TRBV7-8 and TRBJ1-4; D uncertain. The CDR3 is 13 amino acids. Germline loops: CDR1 SGHVS, CDR2 FQNEAQ. Deletions cut 7 bases from V and 8 bases from J, with 14 bases between. CDR3 nucleotide sequence: TGTGCCAGCACTGCCAGAGGCAGCGAAAAACTGTTTTTT. Its translation is CASTARGSEKLFF. Filled out from reference TRBV7-8 and TRBJ1-4, the complete variable domain reads GAGVSQSPRYKVAKRGQDVALRCDPISGHVSLFWYQQALGQGPEFLTYFQNEAQLDKSGLPSDRFFAERPEGSVSTLKIQRTQQEDSAVYLCASTARGSEKLFFGSGTQLSVL.

This clone was found a few times. CDR3: CASSEARWTQHF. CDR3 DNA sequence: TGTGCCAGCAGTGAAGCGCGGTGGACCCAGCATTTT. This chain connects TRBV2 to TRBJ1-5; D remains ambiguous. CDR1 SNHLY and CDR2 FYNNEI come from the germline V gene. CDR3 length: 12 residues. V lost 0 bases and J 11 bases, leaving 8 bases between the germline ends.

Worth noting for this clone: This sample includes further DNA sequences coding for the same CDR3. The rearrangement joins TRBV6-5 to TRBJ2-1; unclear D gene. Looked up from germline, CDR1 is MNHEY and CDR2 is SVGAGI. The V and J ends lost 0 bases and 4 bases respectively, with 7 bases between them. There are 14 residues in the CDR3. CDR3 residues: CASSYSNSYNEQFF. As DNA, the CDR3 is TGTGCCAGCAGTTACTCGAACTCGTACAATGAGCAGTTCTTC.

The genes are TRBV9 and TRBJ1-1; D remains unclear. There are 15 residues in the CDR3. The ends were cut back, 0 bases at V and 3 bases at J, with 12 bases in the middle. Germline assignment: CDR1 SGDLS and CDR2 YYNGEE. The DNA for the CDR3 is TGTGCCAGCAGCGTAGCGGCGTCTCCCGACACTGAAGCTTTCTTT. Its translation is CASSVAASPDTEAFF. Combining the CDR3 with reference TRBV9 and TRBJ1-1 gives the whole variable domain DSGVTQTPKHLITATGQRVTLRCSPRSGDLSVYWYQQSLDQGLQFLIQYYNGEERAKGNILERFSAQQFPDLHSELNLSSLELGDSALYFCASSVAASPDTEAFFGQGTRLTVV.

This sequence joins TRBV2 and TRBJ2-1; 8 nucleotides line up with TRBD1. CDR3 size: 16 residues. The V segment lost 4 bases and the J segment 1 base; nucleotides outside the gene matches: 6. Germline CDR1 and CDR2: SNHLY and FYNNEI. This CDR3 reads CASSGTTGVSYNEQFF. CDR3 nucleotides: TGTGCCAGCAGTGGGACGACAGGGGTGTCCTACAATGAGCAGTTCTTC.

The V and J genes are TRBV29-1 and TRBJ1-1; TRBD1 is a possible D gene (5 bases). The CDR3 has 15 residues. Germline V gives CDR1 SQVTM, CDR2 ANQGSEA. The V gene lost 0 bases and the J gene lost 0 bases, with 11 bases spanning the gap. The CDR3 here is CSVEDIRGVNTEAFF. The CDR3 DNA reads as TGCAGCGTTGAAGATATTAGGGGCGTGAACACTGAAGCTTTCTTT.

The gene calls are TRBV20-1 and TRBJ2-7; D ambiguous. The CDR3 is 10 residues long. The germline CDR1 and CDR2 sequences are DFQATT and SNEGSKA (reference sequence). Trimming cost V 4 bases and J 3 bases, with 4 bases left between them. CDR3 DNA: TGCAGTGCTACCAACTACGAGCAGTACTTC. This sequence encodes CSATNYEQYF.

To note about this clone: The junction shows a germline mismatch at one end, possibly a read error. The chain uses TRBV7-7 and TRBJ2-3; TRBD2 matches at 8 bases. This CDR3 is built from 22 residues. The germline V gene encodes CDR1 SSHAT and CDR2 FNYEAQ (reference sequence). The DNA of the CDR3 is TGTGCTAGCAGCTTAGACCACCTCCTACTAGCGGAGTCCCTTGATAGCACAGATACGCAGTATTTT. This translates into CASSLDHLLLAESLDSTDTQYF.

This chain uses TRBV6-6 with TRBJ1-2, with D possibly TRBD1 on 5 matching bases. V was cut by 6 bases and J by 3 bases, with 11 bases left in between. The V gene's germline CDR1 is MNHNY and CDR2 SVGAGI (reference sequence). This CDR3 has 13 amino acids. CDR3 residues: CASRSMGDYGYTF. The CDR3 coding sequence is TGTGCCAGCAGGTCGATGGGGGACTATGGCTACACCTTC.

This chain joins TRBV4-2 and TRBJ2-1; tentatively, D is TRBD1 (5 bases). V was trimmed by 0 bases and J by 14 bases, leaving 14 bases between them. Per germline, CDR1 LGHNA and CDR2 YNFKEQ. This CDR3 is 13 amino acids long. This CDR3 reads CASSQDEAGWKFF. In nucleotides, the CDR3 is TGTGCCAGCAGCCAAGATGAGGCAGGGTGGAAGTTCTTC.

The rearrangement links TRBV2 to TRBJ1-4; D possibly corresponds to TRBD1 (5 bases). The CDR3 extends over 14 amino acids. The V end lost 8 bases, the J end lost 2 bases, and 12 bases lay between the germline ends. Germline V CDR1 and CDR2: SNHLY, FYNNEI. CDR3 bases: TGTGCCAGCCTCCCAGGGAGTACTAATGAAAAACTGTTTTTT. Protein: CASLPGSTNEKLFF.